A selection of T cell receptor beta chains follows, all from one sample in a study of memory B cells and T cells in multiple sclerosis. The protocol was immunoSEQ multiplex PCR, while the TCRdb copy is restricted to in-frame clones and leaves out a portion. The data hold approximately 47,000 clones, with approximately 80% observed a single time. For these TCRs, the target antigens are not known. The sequenced sample consisted of PBMCs from blood kept in culture. These receptors were obtained from a human donor with multiple sclerosis. Both conserved end residues are trimmed from each CDR3. D genes are given only for firm matches. The size of a clone is reported for some rows only, either as once, few or many, or as a class for expanded clones.

ASSFPSATNEKLF,TRBV28,TRBJ1-4,few,.
ASSLAGTGELF,TRBV5-1,TRBJ2-2,.,.
ASEGANNEQF,TRBV18,TRBJ2-1,.,.
ASSFAPTPTGSTEAF,TRBV27,TRBJ1-1,.,.
ASSPTIARDEQY,TRBV4-1,TRBJ2-7,.,.
ASSFSPGRFTEAF,TRBV7-2,TRBJ1-1,.,.
ASSFRAGYSYEQY,TRBV19,TRBJ2-7,.,TRBD2
ASSSNSPSSYNSPLH,TRBV7-9,TRBJ1-6,once,.
AISDLGQGARLTGELF,TRBV10-3,TRBJ2-2,once,TRBD1
AWSVAYNSPLH,TRBV30,TRBJ1-6,.,.
ASSQDPVSYEQY,TRBV4-3,TRBJ2-7,few,.
ASSSWGNSPLH,TRBV28,TRBJ1-6,medium-sized,.
ASSLEQGPVNTEAF,TRBV5-1,TRBJ1-1,.,.
AWSVSTSYEQY,TRBV30,TRBJ2-7,.,.